A single sample gave rise to the 29 T cell receptor beta chains below, sequenced in a study of shared clonotypes between healthy human individuals. This table comes from immunoSEQ multiplex PCR, and its TCRdb copy is limited to in-frame clones, with some not included. Among about 1.5 million clones, over 95% were seen once, and the ten largest hold 1% to 1.5%. Sequenced sample: naive CD4+ T cells sorted from blood. Subset here: CD45RA+ positively selected. Receptors were obtained from a man aged 30-40 years in good health.

The rearrangement links TRBV14 to TRBJ2-2; TRBD2 agrees at 13 bases. Germline V gives CDR1 SGHDN, CDR2 FVKESK. This CDR3 comprises 20 residues. Unmatched junction bases numbered 13, after V lost 2 bases and J lost 4 bases. This chain's CDR3 is CASSQSGLAGALIGTGELFF. The CDR3 coding sequence is TGTGCCAGCAGCCAATCAGGACTAGCGGGAGCTTTAATTGGCACCGGGGAGCTGTTTTTT.

This chain connects TRBV28 to TRBJ2-3; TRBD1 or TRBD2 may be the D gene (5 bases each). This CDR3 spans 15 amino acids. CDR1 MDHEN and CDR2 SYDVKM come from the germline V gene. Trimming removed 3 bases from V and 3 bases from J, with 13 bases in between. The CDR3 nucleotides read TGTGCCAGCAGTTTGAGGGTTGGGGCTACAGATACGCAGTATTTT. Its protein product is CASSLRVGATDTQYF.

The chain employs TRBV18 and TRBJ2-7; either TRBD1 or TRBD2 may supply D (5 bases each). The V and J ends lost 1 base and 6 bases respectively, with 19 bases between them. The CDR3 sequence is 16 residues long. CDR1 and CDR2 from the germline V gene are KGHSH and LQKENI. Here the CDR3 DNA reads TGTGCCAGCTCACCACGTCGGGCAGGGACGTCCGGCGAGCAGTACTTC. This sequence encodes CASSPRRAGTSGEQYF. Combining the CDR3 with reference TRBV18 and TRBJ2-7 gives the whole variable domain NAGVMQNPRHLVRRRGQEARLRCSPMKGHSHVYWYRQLPEEGLKFMVYLQKENIIDESGMPKERFSAEFPKEGPSILRIQQVVRGDSAAYFCASSPRRAGTSGEQYFGPGTRLTVT.

With respect to this clone: The same CDR3 also results from other DNA sequences found in this sample. CDR3 in amino acids: CASSRRGNTEAFF. As DNA, the CDR3 is TGTGCCAGCAGCCGCAGGGGGAACACTGAAGCTTTCTTT. The chain combines TRBV6-5 with TRBJ1-1; D is possibly TRBD1 (6 bases). V shed 6 bases and J shed 1 base, with 9 bases lying between them. The CDR3 spans 13 residues. Germline V gene lookup returns CDR1 MNHEY and CDR2 SVGAGI.

The genes are TRBV2 and TRBJ2-7; 8 bases map to TRBD2. Germline trimming cut 1 base from V and 11 bases from J; bases unmatched to any gene: 4. Germline V gives CDR1 SNHLY, CDR2 FYNNEI. CDR3 size: 12 residues. The CDR3 nucleotides read TGTGCCAGCAGTGAAGAGCGGGAGAGGGAGTACTTC. This sequence encodes CASSEEREREYF.

The chain has TRBV28 and TRBJ1-3; D is undetermined. CDR1 and CDR2 from the germline V gene are MDHEN and SYDVKM. Trimming shortened V by 7 bases and J by 6 bases, and 10 bases separated the two germline ends. The CDR3 totals 12 residues. Here the CDR3 reads CASNEPPNTIYF. CDR3 DNA sequence: TGTGCCAGCAATGAACCCCCAAACACCATATATTTT.

V is TRBV20-1 and J is TRBJ2-7; D is undetermined. The V end was cut by 0 bases, the J end by 5 bases, with 5 bases between. Germline CDR1 is DFQATT and CDR2 is SNEGSKA (reference sequence). The CDR3 is 11 residues long. The CDR3 sequence: CSARERDEQYF. The CDR3 DNA reads TGCAGTGCTAGAGAACGGGACGAGCAGTACTTC.

The chain uses TRBV14 and TRBJ2-3; 11 bases align to TRBD1. The V and J ends lost 1 base and 3 bases, in that order; junction bases with no gene match: 3. Germline CDR1 is SGHDN and CDR2 is FVKESK. The CDR3 has 16 amino acids. DNA for the CDR3: TGTGCCAGCAGCCAAGGGACAGGGGGCAGGACAGATACGCAGTATTTT. Translation gives CASSQGTGGRTDTQYF.

The chain joins TRBV27 to TRBJ1-2; tentative D call: TRBD1 (6 bases). V was cut by 5 bases and J by 0 bases, with 13 bases left in between. From germline, CDR1 is MNHEY and CDR2 SMNVEV (reference sequence). CDR3 length equals 15 residues. CDR3 nucleotides: TGTGCCAGCAGTGCGTACAGGGAAGCTAACTATGGCTACACCTTC. As protein: CASSAYREANYGYTF.

The chain links TRBV9 to TRBJ2-3; D is uncertain. The CDR3 length is 17 residues. V was trimmed by 4 bases and J by 2 bases, leaving 20 bases between them. Germline V gene lookup returns CDR1 SGDLS and CDR2 YYNGEE. In nucleotides, the CDR3 is TGTGCCAGCAGCCCCCGGTCGGGCAGCTTACCCACAGATACGCAGTATTTT. Protein: CASSPRSGSLPTDTQYF.

The CDR3 sequence: CASSLERGRRILQETQYF. CDR3 sequence (DNA): TGTGCCAGCAGCTTGGAGAGGGGCAGACGGATCCTCCAAGAGACCCAGTACTTC. This sequence joins TRBV5-4 and TRBJ2-5; D is possibly TRBD1 or TRBD2 (5 bases each). Germline assignment: CDR1 SGHNT and CDR2 YYREEE (reference sequence). The CDR3 length is 18 residues. V lost 0 bases, J lost 1 base, and 19 bases lay in between.

V gene TRBV18 combines with J gene TRBJ2-5, with D unclear. The CDR3 totals 14 residues. CDR1 is KGHSH, CDR2 LQKENI, per germline. Trimming pared 2 bases from V and 1 base from J, leaving 8 bases between. The CDR3 DNA reads as TGTGCCAGCTCACCAAACAGACTCCAAGAGACCCAGTACTTC. Amino acid sequence: CASSPNRLQETQYF.

Details on this clone: Germline and junction disagree at one end, which may indicate a read error. V gene TRBV4-1 combines with J gene TRBJ2-7; weak D call: TRBD1 (7 bases). Germline CDR1 and CDR2: MGHRA and YSYEKL. CDR3 length equals 13 residues. The CDR3 region has the DNA TGCGCCAGCAGCCAAGAACGGGGGACAGATCCCTTCTTC. Its translation is CASSQERGTDPFF.

The rearrangement uses TRBV15 and TRBJ2-7; TRBD2 matches 10 bases. The germline gives CDR1 LNHNV, CDR2 YYDKDF (reference sequence). This CDR3 is built from 15 residues. V was pared by 3 bases and J by 2 bases, with 4 bases of the junction left unmatched. The CDR3 DNA sequence: TGTGCCACCAGCAGCCACAGCGGGAGGGCCTACGAGCAGTACTTC. It translates to CATSSHSGRAYEQYF. The whole variable domain, filled in from reference TRBV15 and TRBJ2-7, reads DAMVIQNPRYQVTQFGKPVTLSCSQTLNHNVMYWYQQKSSQAPKLLFHYYDKDFNNEADTPDNFQSRRPNTSFCFLDIRSPGLGDTAMYLCATSSHSGRAYEQYFGPGTRLTVT.

J is TRBJ2-7 and V is TRBV19; D is possibly TRBD2 (5 bases). The CDR3 consists of 14 residues. Germline V gene data show CDR1 as LNHDA and CDR2 as SQIVND (reference sequence). V lost 3 bases, J lost 2 bases, and 11 bases lay in between. The CDR3 protein is CASSIVGEPYEQYF. DNA of the CDR3: TGTGCCAGTAGTATCGTGGGAGAGCCCTACGAGCAGTACTTC. Drawing the rest from reference TRBV19 and TRBJ2-7, the complete variable domain is DGGITQSPKYLFRKEGQNVTLSCEQNLNHDAMYWYRQDPGQGLRLIYYSQIVNDFQKGDIAEGYSVSREKKESFPLTVTSAQKNPTAFYLCASSIVGEPYEQYFGPGTRLTVT.

The CDR3 region is CASSPRTGTNTGELFF. DNA of the CDR3: TGTGCCAGCTCCCCGCGGACAGGGACGAACACCGGGGAGCTGTTTTTT. J is TRBJ2-2 and V is TRBV18, with 8 bases fitting TRBD1. The CDR3 runs to 16 residues. The V gene's germline CDR1 is KGHSH and CDR2 LQKENI. V was pared by 6 bases and J by 0 bases, with 6 bases of the junction left unmatched.

This chain links TRBV19 with TRBJ1-1; TRBD1 matches 10 bases. J lost 4 bases, V lost 10 bases, and 12 bases had no gene match. This CDR3 has 15 residues. Germline CDR1 and CDR2: LNHDA and SQIVND (reference sequence). The CDR3 sequence is CATWDRGSRSTEAFF. The CDR3 bases are TGTGCCACCTGGGACAGGGGATCTCGAAGCACTGAAGCTTTCTTT.

The chain recombines TRBV28 with TRBJ1-2; D gene unclear. V lost 3 bases to trimming and J lost 3 bases, with 8 bases between them. Germline CDR1 and CDR2: MDHEN and SYDVKM. This CDR3 has 13 amino acids. The CDR3 region has the DNA TGTGCCAGCAGTTTGATGGCTCACTATGGCTACACCTTC. It yields the protein CASSLMAHYGYTF.

The CDR3 bases are TGTGCCAGCAGCCAAATACAGGGAATGAACACTGAAGCTTTCTTT. This encodes CASSQIQGMNTEAFF. V usage is TRBV7-8 and J usage is TRBJ1-1; weak D call: TRBD1 (6 bases). V gave up 5 bases and J gave up 0 bases, with 13 bases separating them. From germline, CDR1 is SGHVS and CDR2 FQNEAQ. There are 15 residues in the CDR3.

The chain links TRBV19 to TRBJ1-4; tentatively, D is TRBD1 (6 bases). The CDR3 is made up of 14 amino acids. From germline, CDR1 is LNHDA and CDR2 SQIVND (reference sequence). V was clipped by 5 bases and J by 3 bases, with 10 bases between them. CDR3 amino acids: CASSGQNPNEKLFF. CDR3 DNA sequence: TGTGCCAGTAGTGGACAGAATCCTAATGAAAAACTGTTTTTT.

The chain links TRBV7-8 to TRBJ2-1; tentatively, D is TRBD2 (6 bases). This CDR3 has 16 amino acids. Germline assignment: CDR1 SGHVS and CDR2 FQNEAQ. Trimming pared 4 bases from V and 8 bases from J, leaving 21 bases between. The CDR3 spells CASSSNAGLVGDEQFF. The DNA of the CDR3 is TGTGCCAGCAGCTCGAACGCGGGGCTAGTGGGGGATGAGCAGTTCTTC. Using reference TRBV7-8 and TRBJ2-1 for the parts outside the CDR3, the full variable domain is GAGVSQSPRYKVAKRGQDVALRCDPISGHVSLFWYQQALGQGPEFLTYFQNEAQLDKSGLPSDRFFAERPEGSVSTLKIQRTQQEDSAVYLCASSSNAGLVGDEQFFGPGTRLTVL.

The chain uses TRBV11-2 and TRBJ1-1; D possibly corresponds to TRBD1 (5 bases). The V end lost 5 bases, the J end lost 5 bases, and 12 bases lay between the germline ends. The length of the CDR3 is 13 residues. The germline V gene has CDR1 SGHAT and CDR2 FQNNGV. In DNA form, the CDR3 reads TGTGCCAGCAGCATTGTCAGGGAAACTGAAGCTTTCTTT. Translated: CASSIVRETEAFF.

In the case of this clone: The sample carries other DNA sequences with the same CDR3. This chain links TRBV5-1 with TRBJ2-7, with D unclear. V dropped 3 bases and J dropped 4 bases, with 8 bases sitting between them. The CDR3 covers 12 residues. Germline CDR1 SGHRS, CDR2 YFSETQ. Here the CDR3 DNA reads TGCGCCAGCAGCTCCGACTCATACGAGCAGTACTTC. Translation: CASSSDSYEQYF.

The rearrangement uses TRBV5-4 and TRBJ2-3; 16 positions match TRBD2. CDR1 is SGHNT and CDR2 is YYREEE in the germline V gene (reference sequence). The J segment lost 4 bases and the V segment lost 4 bases, leaving 6 bases of the junction unmatched. This CDR3 has 17 residues. The CDR3 is CASSPGTSGRAPDTQYF. The DNA for the CDR3 is TGTGCCAGCAGCCCAGGGACTAGCGGGAGGGCCCCAGATACGCAGTATTTT.

DNA for the CDR3: TGTGCCAGCAGCGCCGGGACAGGGACCCGTCTAACCTACGAGCAGTACTTC. Its translation is CASSAGTGTRLTYEQYF. The chain carries TRBV5-4 and TRBJ2-7; 9 bases match TRBD1. Germline CDR1 is SGHNT and CDR2 is YYREEE (reference sequence). V dropped 4 bases and J dropped 2; count of bases not matched to a gene: 13. The CDR3 totals 17 residues.

The J gene is TRBJ2-3, the V gene TRBV2; D is ambiguous. Trimming removed 7 bases at V and 3 bases at J, with 8 bases between. This CDR3 is 12 amino acids long. Looked up from germline, CDR1 is SNHLY and CDR2 is FYNNEI. The CDR3 spells CASNAGTDTQYF. The CDR3, as DNA: TGTGCCAGCAATGCAGGTACAGATACGCAGTATTTT.

With regard to this clone: Other DNA sequences in the same sample also yield this CDR3. The chain's CDR3 is CASSYSRGRQPQHF. DNA of the CDR3: TGTGCCAGCAGTTACTCCAGGGGGCGGCAGCCCCAGCATTTT. This chain joins TRBV6-5 and TRBJ1-5; TRBD1 aligns across 8 bases. Germline CDR1 reads MNHEY; CDR2 reads SVGAGI. V was clipped by 0 bases and J by 7 bases; unmatched bases: 2. This CDR3 region has 14 residues.

The chain is built from TRBV5-4 and TRBJ2-3; D ambiguous. Germline CDR1 reads SGHNT; CDR2 reads YYREEE (reference sequence). V was pared by 1 base and J by 6 bases, with 9 bases between. CDR3 length: 13 residues. CDR3 protein: CASSLRIPDTQYF. The CDR3 bases are TGTGCCAGCAGCTTGAGAATCCCCGATACGCAGTATTTT.

This clone was counted once. In nucleotides, the CDR3 is TGCGCCACCTCGCGGGGAGGCGGGGAGCTGTTTTTT. It yields the protein CATSRGGGELFF. The V gene is TRBV10-1, the J gene TRBJ2-2; weak D call: TRBD2 (6 bases). This CDR3 is 12 amino acids long. V was trimmed by 10 bases and J by 7 bases, leaving 13 bases between them. Germline V gene lookup returns CDR1 WNHNN and CDR2 SYGVQD (reference sequence).